The T cell receptor (beta chain) under discussion was sequenced for a study of chemoradiotherapy in HPV16-positive cancers. Some clones are missing from TCRdb's copy, which holds only in-frame ones; the method was immunoSEQ multiplex PCR. The data show 19,000 or so clones, with roughly 90% seen just once and 14% held by the top ten. Germline V lookup: CDR1 LNHDA, CDR2 SQIVND (reference sequence). The CDR3 is made up of 13 amino acids. Trimming took 6 bases from V and 5 from J; bases not matched to a gene: 5. Over chemoradiotherapy, repertoires were sampled more than once. The rearrangement uses TRBV19 and TRBJ2-7, with TRBD1 matching over 9 bases. The specimen was blood, collected from a patient who underwent chemoradiotherapy. The TCR originated in a human donor with HPV-associated anogenital cancer. The CDR3: CASRDRGRDEQYF. The CDR3 DNA reads TGTGCCAGTAGGGACAGGGGTAGAGACGAGCAGTACTTC. The full variable domain, its missing parts supplied by reference TRBV19 and TRBJ2-7, is DGGITQSPKYLFRKEGQNVTLSCEQNLNHDAMYWYRQDPGQGLRLIYYSQIVNDFQKGDIAEGYSVSREKKESFPLTVTSAQKNPTAFYLCASRDRGRDEQYFGPGTRLTVT.